This is a list of T cell receptor beta chains from one sample in a study of CD8 T cells in ankylosing spondylitis. TCRdb re-called the 5' RACE reads with MiXCR, one entry per CDR3 protein. Here the sample spans 200,000 or so distinct CDR3 sequences, 20% to 30% being singletons. The sample taken for sequencing was blood, either unsorted or a sorted T cell fraction (not recorded which). The receptor set was obtained from a male donor with ankylosing spondylitis or in good health (not recorded which). The CDR3 runs from the conserved cysteine through the conserved F or W. D genes are given only for firm matches. Expanded clones get a size class; other rows say once, few or many, or leave the size out.

abundance: many
v_gene: TRBV12-3/TRBV12-4
j_gene: TRBJ1-1
d_gene: .
CDR3nt: TGTGCCAGCAGGCCTGACCTGGGCACTGAAGCTTTCTTT
CDR3aa: CASRPDLGTEAFF

abundance: few
v_gene: TRBV20-1
j_gene: TRBJ2-7
d_gene: TRBD2
CDR3nt: TGCAGTGCTGCCTCGGGACTAGCGGGAGTTGGTTACGAGCAGTACTTC
CDR3aa: CSAASGLAGVGYEQYF

abundance: many
v_gene: TRBV11-2
j_gene: TRBJ2-1
d_gene: TRBD2
CDR3nt: TGTGCCAGCAGCTCCGGGAGGACGTACAATGAGCAGTTCTTC
CDR3aa: CASSSGRTYNEQFF

abundance: few
v_gene: TRBV11-2
j_gene: TRBJ2-1
d_gene: .
CDR3nt: TGTGCCAGCAGCTTAGATCTTACCAGGGGAAAGTTCTTC
CDR3aa: CASSLDLTRGKFF

abundance: many
v_gene: TRBV20-1
j_gene: TRBJ2-7
d_gene: .
CDR3nt: TGCAGTGCTAGTGCGCAGGGGGGCTACGAGCAGTACTTC
CDR3aa: CSASAQGGYEQYF

abundance: many
v_gene: TRBV7-2
j_gene: TRBJ2-1
d_gene: TRBD2
CDR3nt: TGTGCCAGCAGCCCCGGACTAGCTAGGACCTACAATGAGCAGTTCTTC
CDR3aa: CASSPGLARTYNEQFF

abundance: .
v_gene: TRBV6-1
j_gene: TRBJ2-3
d_gene: .
CDR3nt: TGTGCCAGCTCCTTTCGGGTTAGCGACTCTCGTCATACGCAGTATTTT
CDR3aa: CASSFRVSDSRHTQYF

abundance: .
v_gene: TRBV12-3/TRBV12-4
j_gene: TRBJ2-3
d_gene: .
CDR3nt: TGTGCCAGCAGCAATACCGCAGATACGCAGTATTTT
CDR3aa: CASSNTADTQYF

abundance: many
v_gene: TRBV10-3
j_gene: TRBJ1-5
d_gene: TRBD1
CDR3nt: TGTGCCATCAGTGAGTCGACAGGGAGAGAGAATCAGCCCCAGCATTTT
CDR3aa: CAISESTGRENQPQHF

abundance: many
v_gene: TRBV7-2
j_gene: TRBJ2-7
d_gene: TRBD2
CDR3nt: TGTGCCAGCAGCTTAGAGTTTAGCGGGAGCCACGAGCAGTACTTC
CDR3aa: CASSLEFSGSHEQYF

abundance: .
v_gene: TRBV18
j_gene: TRBJ1-5
d_gene: TRBD1
CDR3nt: TGTGCCAGCTCACCAGGGGACAGGGGTTACCAGCCCCAGCATTTT
CDR3aa: CASSPGDRGYQPQHF

abundance: many
v_gene: TRBV10-3
j_gene: TRBJ1-3
d_gene: .
CDR3nt: TGTGCCATCAGTGAGGGTAGGGACCCTGGAAACACCATATATTTT
CDR3aa: CAISEGRDPGNTIYF

abundance: .
v_gene: TRBV6-1
j_gene: TRBJ2-1
d_gene: .
CDR3nt: TGTGCCAGCAGTACCCGGGAACCTTGGGATGAGCAGTTCTTC
CDR3aa: CASSTREPWDEQFF

abundance: .
v_gene: TRBV4-3
j_gene: TRBJ2-3
d_gene: .
CDR3nt: TGCGCCAGCAGCCAAGATCCGAAAGGAGATACGCAGTATTTT
CDR3aa: CASSQDPKGDTQYF

abundance: .
v_gene: TRBV12-3/TRBV12-4
j_gene: TRBJ1-5
d_gene: .
CDR3nt: TGTGCCAGCAGTTTGGAAAGGGGCGGCAATCAGCCCCAGCATTTT
CDR3aa: CASSLERGGNQPQHF

abundance: .
v_gene: TRBV5-1
j_gene: TRBJ2-3
d_gene: .
CDR3nt: TGCGCCAGCAGCCCTGGGAAACCCACAGATACGCAGTATTTT
CDR3aa: CASSPGKPTDTQYF

abundance: few
v_gene: TRBV20-1
j_gene: TRBJ1-1
d_gene: .
CDR3nt: TGCAGTGCTACCATGGACACAAACACTGAAGCTTTCTTT
CDR3aa: CSATMDTNTEAFF

abundance: many
v_gene: TRBV6-1
j_gene: TRBJ1-3
d_gene: .
CDR3nt: TGTGCCGTTAAATCAGAGGCTATCGACACCATATATTTT
CDR3aa: CAVKSEAIDTIYF

abundance: few
v_gene: TRBV5-1
j_gene: TRBJ2-6
d_gene: TRBD1
CDR3nt: TGCGCCAGCACCTCGAGCAGGGGGTGGTCTGGGGCCAACGTCCTGACTTTC
CDR3aa: CASTSSRGWSGANVLTF

abundance: many
v_gene: TRBV5-1
j_gene: TRBJ2-4
d_gene: .
CDR3nt: TGCGCCAGCAGCTTGGTAGGGGATGGCAAAAACATTCAGTACTTC
CDR3aa: CASSLVGDGKNIQYF

abundance: many
v_gene: TRBV24-1
j_gene: TRBJ2-2
d_gene: .
CDR3nt: TGTGCCACCAGTGCCCATGGTGGGGGACTCACCGGGGAGCTGTTTTTT
CDR3aa: CATSAHGGGLTGELFF

abundance: few
v_gene: TRBV12-3/TRBV12-4
j_gene: TRBJ2-3
d_gene: .
CDR3nt: TGTGCCAGCAGTTTTACAGATCCGCAGTATTTT
CDR3aa: CASSFTDPQYF

abundance: many
v_gene: TRBV20-1
j_gene: TRBJ1-2
d_gene: .
CDR3nt: TGCAGTGCTTGGGACGCAAACTATGGCTACACCTTC
CDR3aa: CSAWDANYGYTF

abundance: many
v_gene: TRBV20-1
j_gene: TRBJ2-7
d_gene: .
CDR3nt: TGCAGTGCACCAGGGGCCTACGAGCAGTACTTC
CDR3aa: CSAPGAYEQYF

abundance: .
v_gene: TRBV7-6
j_gene: TRBJ2-1
d_gene: TRBD2
CDR3nt: TGTGCCAGCAGCGACCCCGGGGGTAGCGGGACGTACAATGAGCAGTTCTTC
CDR3aa: CASSDPGGSGTYNEQFF

abundance: .
v_gene: TRBV29-1
j_gene: TRBJ2-1
d_gene: .
CDR3nt: TGCAGCGTTGAACCGGGGCTCGACGAGCAGTTCTTC
CDR3aa: CSVEPGLDEQFF

abundance: .
v_gene: TRBV6-5
j_gene: TRBJ2-1
d_gene: TRBD2
CDR3nt: TGTGCCAGCAGTTCCCTATCGCACAGCGGGAGAGGGGGTAGTGAGCAGTTCTTC
CDR3aa: CASSSLSHSGRGGSEQFF

abundance: many
v_gene: TRBV20-1
j_gene: TRBJ2-7
d_gene: .
CDR3nt: TGCAGTGCTTCGTCCTCATGGCGAGAGGGTGGCTCCTACGAGCAGTACTTC
CDR3aa: CSASSSWREGGSYEQYF

abundance: .
v_gene: TRBV20-1
j_gene: TRBJ2-3
d_gene: .
CDR3nt: TGCAGTGCTATCAGCACAGATACGCAGTATTTT
CDR3aa: CSAISTDTQYF

abundance: .
v_gene: TRBV20-1
j_gene: TRBJ2-7
d_gene: TRBD2
CDR3nt: TGCAGTTCGACTAGCGGGAGCTACGAGCAGTACTTC
CDR3aa: CSSTSGSYEQYF

abundance: .
v_gene: TRBV5-6
j_gene: TRBJ1-4
d_gene: TRBD1
CDR3nt: TGTGCCAGCAGCTTCCAGGGGGTCAACGAAAAACTGTTTTTT
CDR3aa: CASSFQGVNEKLFF